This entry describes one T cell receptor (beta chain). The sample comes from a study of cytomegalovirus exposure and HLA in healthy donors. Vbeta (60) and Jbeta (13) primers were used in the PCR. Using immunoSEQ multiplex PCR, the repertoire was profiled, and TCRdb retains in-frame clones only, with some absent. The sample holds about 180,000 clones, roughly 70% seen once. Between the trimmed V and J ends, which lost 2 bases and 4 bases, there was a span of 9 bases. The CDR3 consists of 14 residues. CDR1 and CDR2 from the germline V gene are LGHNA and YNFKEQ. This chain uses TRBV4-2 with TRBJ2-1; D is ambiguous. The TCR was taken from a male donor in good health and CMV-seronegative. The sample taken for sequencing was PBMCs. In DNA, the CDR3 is TGTGCCAGCAGCCAAAAGGCGGAGTACAATGAGCAGTTCTTC. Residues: CASSQKAEYNEQFF.